Listed below are T cell receptor beta chains from one sample, sequenced in a study of neurological immune-mediated disorders. TCRdb reprocessed the 5' RACE reads via MiXCR and lists one record per CDR3 protein. Seen here are about 80,000 distinct CDR3 sequences, roughly 4.3% observed once, and the top ten hold around 6%. The sample was PBMCs. The receptors were sampled from a woman aged 55 to 70 with multiple sclerosis. The CDR3 runs from the conserved cysteine through the conserved F or W.

v_gene: TRBV5-1
CDR3aa: CASSLDLRDHEQFF

v_gene: TRBV7-8
CDR3aa: CASSSGVNSGNTIYF

v_gene: TRBV7-9
CDR3aa: CASSFFGTGAFDEQFF

v_gene: TRBV19
CDR3aa: CASSMRPGLAGGWRTQYF

v_gene: TRBV7-9
CDR3aa: CASSLSTNTGELFF

v_gene: TRBV25-1
CDR3aa: CASSESGGASYEQYF

v_gene: TRBV7-9
CDR3aa: CASSYLAGGNTGELFF

v_gene: TRBV5-5
CDR3aa: CASSWTGGPNTGELFF

v_gene: TRBV18
CDR3aa: CASPPGAGGLSGELFF

v_gene: TRBV4-1
CDR3aa: CASSQLDSVGETQYF

v_gene: TRBV12-3/TRBV12-4
CDR3aa: CATRAGLGTDTQYF

v_gene: TRBV18
CDR3aa: CASSPNRDYEQYF

v_gene: TRBV12-3/TRBV12-4
CDR3aa: CASSQTINYGYTF

v_gene: TRBV29-1
CDR3aa: CSVWSGGDYNEQFF

v_gene: TRBV29-1
CDR3aa: CSVRTSGDYNEQFF

v_gene: TRBV3-1
CDR3aa: CASRPGTRAYEQYF

v_gene: TRBV28
CDR3aa: CASSLQNTEAFF

v_gene: TRBV10-3
CDR3aa: CAISGTRGGRWNEQFF